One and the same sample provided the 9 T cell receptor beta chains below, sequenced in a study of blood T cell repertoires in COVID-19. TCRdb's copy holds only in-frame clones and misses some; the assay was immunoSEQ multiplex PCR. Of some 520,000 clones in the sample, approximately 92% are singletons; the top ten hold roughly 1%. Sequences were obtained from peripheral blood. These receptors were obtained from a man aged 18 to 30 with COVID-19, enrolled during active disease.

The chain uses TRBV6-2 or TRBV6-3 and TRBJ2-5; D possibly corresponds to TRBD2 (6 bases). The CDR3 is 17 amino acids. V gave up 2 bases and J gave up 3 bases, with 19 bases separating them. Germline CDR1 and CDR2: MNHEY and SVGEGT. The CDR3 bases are TGTGCCAGCAGTTACGAAGCCGCCGGGACTTTAAAAGAGACCCAGTACTTC. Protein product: CASSYEAAGTLKETQYF.

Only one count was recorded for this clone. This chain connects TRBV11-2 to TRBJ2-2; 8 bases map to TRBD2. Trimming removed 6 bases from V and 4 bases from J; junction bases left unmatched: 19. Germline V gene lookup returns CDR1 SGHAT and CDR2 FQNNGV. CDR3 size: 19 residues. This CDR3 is CASSFSGVRAGVSTGELFF. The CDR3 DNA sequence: TGTGCCAGCAGTTTCTCCGGGGTGAGAGCGGGAGTTTCCACCGGGGAGCTGTTTTTT. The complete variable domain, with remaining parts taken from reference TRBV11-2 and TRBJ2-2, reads EAGVAQSPRYKIIEKRQSVAFWCNPISGHATLYWYQQILGQGPKLLIQFQNNGVVDDSQLPKDRFSAERLKGVDSTLKIQPAKLEDSAVYLCASSFSGVRAGVSTGELFFGEGSRLTVL.

Here the CDR3 DNA reads TGTGCCAGCAGAGCGGTTGGTAGACAGGGGGAAGGCGAGCAGTACTTC. Protein: CASRAVGRQGEGEQYF. The chain has TRBV2 and TRBJ2-7; 9 bases are shared with TRBD1. CDR3 length: 16 residues. Germline V gene lookup returns CDR1 SNHLY and CDR2 FYNNEI. V gave up 6 bases and J gave up 6 bases; unmatched junction bases: 15.

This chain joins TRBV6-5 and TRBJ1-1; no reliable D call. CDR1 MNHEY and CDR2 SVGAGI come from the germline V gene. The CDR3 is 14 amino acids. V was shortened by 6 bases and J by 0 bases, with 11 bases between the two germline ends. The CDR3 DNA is TGTGCCAGCAGCGGGTTTCCCATGAACACTGAAGCTTTCTTT. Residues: CASSGFPMNTEAFF.

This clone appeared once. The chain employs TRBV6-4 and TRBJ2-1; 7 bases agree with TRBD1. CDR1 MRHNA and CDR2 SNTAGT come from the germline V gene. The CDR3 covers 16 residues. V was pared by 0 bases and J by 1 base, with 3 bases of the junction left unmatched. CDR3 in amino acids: CASSDSGRGSYNEQFF. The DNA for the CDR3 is TGTGCCAGCAGTGACTCAGGCAGGGGGTCCTACAATGAGCAGTTCTTC.

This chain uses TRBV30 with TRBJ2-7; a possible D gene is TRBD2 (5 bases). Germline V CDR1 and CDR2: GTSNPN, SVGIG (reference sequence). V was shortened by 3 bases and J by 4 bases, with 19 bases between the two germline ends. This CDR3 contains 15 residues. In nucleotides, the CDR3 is TGTGCCTGGAGCCCCAATCTAGCCACACTGTACGAGCAGTACTTC. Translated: CAWSPNLATLYEQYF.

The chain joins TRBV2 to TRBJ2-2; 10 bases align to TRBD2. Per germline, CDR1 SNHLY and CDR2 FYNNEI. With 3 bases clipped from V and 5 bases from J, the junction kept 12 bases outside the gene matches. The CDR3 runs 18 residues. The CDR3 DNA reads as TGTGCCAGCAGTGACGCTAGCGGGAGCGCGATTAGTACCGGGGAGCTGTTTTTT. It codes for CASSDASGSAISTGELFF.

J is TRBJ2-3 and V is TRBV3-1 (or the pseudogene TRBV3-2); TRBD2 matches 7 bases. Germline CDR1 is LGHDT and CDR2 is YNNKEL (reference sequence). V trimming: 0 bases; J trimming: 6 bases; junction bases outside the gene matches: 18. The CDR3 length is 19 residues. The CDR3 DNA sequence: TGTGCCAGCAGCCAAGATCTTGCGGCTAGCGGTCCCCCGGGGGATACGCAGTATTTT. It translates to CASSQDLAASGPPGDTQYF.

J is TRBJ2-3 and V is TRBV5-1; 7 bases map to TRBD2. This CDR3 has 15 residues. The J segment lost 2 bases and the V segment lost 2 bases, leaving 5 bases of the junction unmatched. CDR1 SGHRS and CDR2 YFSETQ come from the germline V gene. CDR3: CASSFLAVHTDTQYF. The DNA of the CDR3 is TGCGCCAGCAGCTTCCTAGCGGTCCACACAGATACGCAGTATTTT.